The 21 T cell receptor beta chains given below trace back to one sample, sequenced in a study of cytomegalovirus exposure and HLA in healthy donors. The PCR had 60 Vbeta and 13 Jbeta primers. The method was immunoSEQ multiplex PCR; TCRdb's version includes in-frame clones alone and lacks a portion of them. The sample lists some 150,000 clones; roughly 80% were seen once. The specimen was PBMCs. The origin of the receptors is a woman between 45 and 60 years old in good health and CMV-seronegative.

The CDR3 here is CASSWTGNPSSYEQYF. The CDR3 nucleotides read TGTGCCAGCAGTTGGACAGGCAACCCCAGCTCCTACGAGCAGTACTTC. The chain recombines TRBV7-2 with TRBJ2-7; TRBD1 agrees at 7 bases. The CDR3 runs 16 residues. The germline V gene encodes CDR1 SGHTA and CDR2 FQGNSA. The V gene end was trimmed by 6 bases and the J gene end by 0 bases; junction bases not matched to a gene: 11. Looking up the rest from reference TRBV7-2 and TRBJ2-7 gives the full variable domain: GAGVSQSPSNKVTEKGKDVELRCDPISGHTALYWYRQSLGQGLEFLIYFQGNSAPDKSGLPSDRFSAERTGGSVSTLTIQRTQQEDSAVYLCASSWTGNPSSYEQYFGPGTRLTVT.

This clone appeared a few times. V is TRBV6-4 and J is TRBJ1-1; 7 nucleotides agree with TRBD1. The trim removed 0 bases at V and 4 bases at J, leaving 5 bases unmatched. CDR3 size: 15 residues. Looked up from germline, CDR1 is MRHNA and CDR2 is SNTAGT. CDR3 region: CASSDSGGRATEAFF. In DNA, the CDR3 is TGTGCCAGCAGTGACTCAGGGGGCAGAGCCACTGAAGCTTTCTTT.

This clone was counted a few times. The CDR3 DNA sequence: TGTGCCAGCAGTGATCCCGAGCGAAGCACAGATACGCAGTATTTT. Translated, it gives CASSDPERSTDTQYF. The chain combines TRBV25-1 with TRBJ2-3, with unresolved D. Germline lookup yields CDR1 MGHDK and CDR2 SYGVNS. Trimming took 3 bases from V and 0 from J, leaving 10 bases between them. CDR3 length: 15 residues.

This clone was recorded once. This chain joins TRBV7-6 and TRBJ2-7; TRBD2 matches 9 bases. CDR1 is SGHVS and CDR2 is FNYEAQ in the germline V gene. The CDR3 consists of 15 residues. V lost 5 bases to trimming and J lost 0 bases; unmatched junction nucleotides: 5. CDR3 bases: TGTGCCAGCAGCCCTAGCGGGACAAGCTCCTACGAGCAGTACTTC. Protein: CASSPSGTSSYEQYF.

The genes are TRBV5-1 and TRBJ2-7, with TRBD1 identical over 9 bases. CDR1 is SGHRS and CDR2 is YFSETQ in the germline V gene. The CDR3 runs to 15 residues. Unmatched junction bases numbered 10, after V lost 3 bases and J lost 6 bases. The CDR3 coding sequence is TGCGCCAGCAGCTGGGCTGGACAGGGGATCCGCGAGCAGTACTTC. It encodes CASSWAGQGIREQYF.

This clone was found once. The chain recombines TRBV4-3 with TRBJ1-6; 10 nucleotides agree with TRBD1. In germline, CDR1 is LGHNA, CDR2 YSLEER. The CDR3 contains 17 residues. Trimming took 0 bases from V and 9 from J; bases not matched to a gene: 8. This CDR3 is CASSQDLGTGAFSPLHF. The CDR3 DNA follows: TGCGCCAGCAGCCAAGATCTCGGGACAGGGGCGTTTTCACCCCTCCACTTT.

The CDR3 loop reads CAREDIRGWNTEAFF. The CDR3 bases are TGCGCCAGAGAGGACATCAGGGGCTGGAACACTGAAGCTTTCTTT. The chain is built from TRBV10-1 and TRBJ1-1; D possibly corresponds to TRBD1 (6 bases). CDR3 length: 15 amino acids. Germline V CDR1 and CDR2: WNHNN, SYGVQD (reference sequence). Trimming pared 9 bases from V and 1 base from J, leaving 18 bases between.

CDR3 sequence: CASSPFEGGNTEAFF. CDR3 sequence (DNA): TGTGCCAGCTCACCCTTTGAGGGAGGGAACACTGAAGCTTTCTTT. The rearrangement links TRBV18 to TRBJ1-1, with unresolved D. V lost 3 bases and J 1 base, leaving 12 bases between the germline ends. Germline V lookup: CDR1 KGHSH, CDR2 LQKENI. CDR3 length: 15 amino acids.

J is TRBJ2-1 and V is TRBV7-6, with TRBD2 identical over 8 bases. This CDR3 is 18 amino acids long. CDR1 and CDR2 from the germline V gene are SGHVS and FNYEAQ. Germline trimming cut 4 bases from V and 4 bases from J; bases unmatched to any gene: 15. The CDR3 region is CASSSDGGASSWYNEQFF. CDR3 DNA: TGTGCCAGCAGCTCCGACGGGGGGGCTAGTTCTTGGTACAATGAGCAGTTCTTC.

The chain couples TRBV4-3 to TRBJ1-6; maybe TRBD1 (6 bases). V lost 4 bases and J lost 5, with 12 bases in between. In germline, CDR1 is LGHNA, CDR2 YSLEER. The CDR3 is made up of 15 amino acids. The CDR3 DNA reads TGCGCCAGCAGCCCGGGACAAATGGATAATTCACCCCTCCACTTT. Amino acid sequence: CASSPGQMDNSPLHF.

The chain joins TRBV5-1 to TRBJ2-7; unclear D gene. The V gene's germline CDR1 is SGHRS and CDR2 YFSETQ. With 3 bases removed from V and 3 bases from J, the gap between germline ends came to 13 bases. The CDR3 loop spans 14 amino acids. The CDR3 DNA is TGCGCCAGCAGCTCAGCGAGAATGGGCTACGAGCAGTACTTC. Its protein product is CASSSARMGYEQYF.

The V gene is TRBV27, the J gene TRBJ2-3; TRBD2 agrees at 9 bases. This CDR3 has 16 residues. Germline V lookup: CDR1 MNHEY, CDR2 SMNVEV (reference sequence). The J segment lost 1 base and the V segment lost 5 bases, leaving 7 bases of the junction unmatched. Here the CDR3 DNA reads TGTGCCAGCAGTCTAATAGCGGGAGCCGGCACAGATACGCAGTATTTT. This gives the protein CASSLIAGAGTDTQYF.

Comments on this clone: At one boundary the junction diverges from the germline segment, which might be a read error. Other DNA sequences in the sample encode the same CDR3. The J gene is TRBJ1-6, the V gene TRBV7-2; D might be TRBD1 (6 bases). The CDR3 runs to 16 residues. The germline CDR1 and CDR2 sequences are SGHTA and FQGNSA. Here the CDR3 reads CASSFLRGTYNSPLHF. As DNA, the CDR3 is TGTGCCAGCAGCTTTTTGAGGGGGACCTATAATTCGCCCCTCCACTTT.

The genes are TRBV10-3 and TRBJ1-1; the match to TRBD1 covers 7 bases. The CDR3 has 14 residues. Losses at the gene ends were 4 bases for V and 0 bases for J; bases not matched to a gene: 2. Per the germline V gene, CDR1 is ENHRY and CDR2 is SYGVKD. CDR3: CAISGQGMNTEAFF. The CDR3 nucleotides are TGTGCCATCAGTGGACAGGGAATGAACACTGAAGCTTTCTTT.

The chain couples TRBV29-1 to TRBJ2-7; D is uncertain. The CDR3 has 11 amino acids. V lost 7 bases to trimming and J lost 2 bases, with 9 bases between them. The germline V gene encodes CDR1 SQVTM and CDR2 ANQGSEA. The CDR3 DNA reads as TGCAGCGCGACATTTGCCTACGAGCAGTACTTC. Translation gives CSATFAYEQYF.

The V call is TRBV18, the J call TRBJ2-5; TRBD2 aligns across 11 bases. This CDR3 is built from 16 residues. V was clipped by 1 base and J by 1 base; unmatched bases: 2. Per germline, CDR1 KGHSH and CDR2 LQKENI. The CDR3 DNA follows: TGTGCCAGCTCACCACTAGCGGGAGGGGGCCAAGAGACCCAGTACTTC. Protein: CASSPLAGGGQETQYF.

This chain joins TRBV5-5 and TRBJ2-7; 8 nucleotides agree with TRBD1. V shed 2 bases, J shed 2 bases, and the junction held 6 bases outside the gene matches. Per the germline V gene, CDR1 is SGHKS and CDR2 is YYEKEE (reference sequence). The CDR3 has 15 amino acids. The CDR3 reads CASSFSQGAPYEQYF. The CDR3 region has the DNA TGTGCCAGCAGCTTTAGCCAGGGGGCCCCCTACGAGCAGTACTTC.

The chain joins TRBV28 to TRBJ2-7, with D unclear. The germline V and J ends were trimmed by 5 bases and 0 bases, with 8 bases remaining between them. Germline V gene lookup returns CDR1 MDHEN and CDR2 SYDVKM. The CDR3 is 13 amino acids. The CDR3 coding sequence is TGTGCCAGCAGTCCCACAAGCTCCTACGAGCAGTACTTC. Translated: CASSPTSSYEQYF.

This rearrangement joins TRBV6-4 to TRBJ2-3, with 8 bases that match TRBD1. The CDR3 is 15 residues long. The junction had 6 bases not matched to a gene; V was cut back by 3 bases and J by 4 bases. The germline gives CDR1 MRHNA, CDR2 SNTAGT. The CDR3 sequence is CASSETAGGADTQYF. The CDR3 coding sequence is TGTGCCAGCAGTGAAACTGCAGGGGGCGCAGATACGCAGTATTTT.

The V and J genes are TRBV9 and TRBJ2-3; the D is unclear. The CDR3 has 13 residues. The V gene's germline CDR1 is SGDLS and CDR2 YYNGEE. Trimming removed 2 bases from V and 6 bases from J, with 10 bases in between. This chain's CDR3 is CASSVGAGDTQYF. CDR3 DNA: TGTGCCAGCAGCGTCGGCGCCGGGGATACGCAGTATTTT.

The V gene is TRBV15, the J gene TRBJ2-7, with 13 nucleotides matching TRBD2. The CDR3 is made up of 19 amino acids. The germline V gene has CDR1 LNHNV and CDR2 YYDKDF (reference sequence). V was pared by 3 bases and J by 1 base, with 12 bases of the junction left unmatched. The CDR3: CATSRELGLAGVRSYEQYF. The CDR3 bases are TGTGCCACCAGCAGGGAATTAGGACTAGCGGGAGTGAGGTCCTACGAGCAGTACTTC. Looking up the rest from reference TRBV15 and TRBJ2-7 gives the full variable domain: DAMVIQNPRYQVTQFGKPVTLSCSQTLNHNVMYWYQQKSSQAPKLLFHYYDKDFNNEADTPDNFQSRRPNTSFCFLDIRSPGLGDTAMYLCATSRELGLAGVRSYEQYFGPGTRLTVT.